These T cell receptor beta chains were read from a single sample in a study of CD4+ T cells in melanoma. TCRdb's copy holds only in-frame clones and misses some; the assay was immunoSEQ multiplex PCR. The sample lists about 15,000 clones; approximately 83% were seen once. Source material: cells from a culture (not recorded whether cultured in vitro). Receptors were obtained from a human donor with melanoma. Each CDR3 is given with its conserved first and last residue. Some rows have no size entry. The others give once, few or many, or a class for an expanded clone.

size: few; V: TRBV2; J: TRBJ2-7; CDR3: CASSDLSGLDYEQYF
size: .; V: TRBV12-5; J: TRBJ2-3; CDR3: CASGTSWDTQYF
size: .; V: TRBV10-3; J: TRBJ1-1; CDR3: CAIRVNTEAFF
size: .; V: TRBV7-2; J: TRBJ1-4; CDR3: CASSLNIATNEKLFF
size: .; V: TRBV6-5; J: TRBJ2-7; CDR3: CASSGPTGHYEQYF
size: few; V: TRBV11-3; J: TRBJ2-7; CDR3: CASSRDGYEQYF
size: .; V: TRBV6-1; J: TRBJ1-3; CDR3: CASSDTLLSVTIYF
size: once; V: TRBV29-1; J: TRBJ2-7; CDR3: CSVHPGLAGYSYEQYF
size: .; V: TRBV7-9; J: TRBJ2-3; CDR3: CASSFTGFPSTDTQYF
size: .; V: TRBV10-2; J: TRBJ2-1; CDR3: CASSSVLAGSNEQFF
size: .; V: TRBV11-2; J: TRBJ2-4; CDR3: CASSSTRGTNIQYF
size: .; V: TRBV6-1; J: TRBJ2-4; CDR3: CASSEQVSLAKNIQYF
size: .; V: TRBV9; J: TRBJ2-3; CDR3: CASSLGPSSDTQYF
size: .; V: TRBV7-9; J: TRBJ2-2; CDR3: CASSPGQLLNTGELFF
size: .; V: TRBV5-8; J: TRBJ2-5; CDR3: CASSPGTSVRGETQYF
size: few; V: TRBV5-1; J: TRBJ1-1; CDR3: CASSSKFQGGTEAFF
size: .; V: TRBV5-4; J: .; CDR3: CASSPTGSAYEQYF
size: .; V: TRBV5-1; J: TRBJ2-7; CDR3: CANSLFKQGDSYEQYF
size: .; V: TRBV30; J: TRBJ2-4; CDR3: CAWSTFPVSKNIQYF
size: .; V: TRBV19; J: TRBJ1-1; CDR3: CASSPMDRGRNEAFF
size: .; V: TRBV2; J: TRBJ1-5; CDR3: CASDGQGTPQPQHF
size: once; V: TRBV7-3; J: TRBJ2-5; CDR3: CASSESGAAGEETQYF
size: .; V: TRBV7-9; J: TRBJ2-1; CDR3: CASSTHGVHTYNEQFF